A single T cell receptor (beta chain) is shown here with its context. Sequencing used immunoSEQ multiplex PCR; TCRdb keeps in-frame clones, though not all of them. The profile shows 150,000 or so clones, 75% to 90% of them singletons. Assignments of participants to cohorts depended upon their own reported clinical history. Recovered status in Cohort 3 required two negative PCRs, clearance, or symptom resolution. This sample stems from a study of blood T cell repertoires in COVID-19. Study information: Researchers got acute and convalescent COVID-19 samples from the United States, Italy and Spain. The analysed material was cDNA or gDNA that came from T cells, B-cell-depleted T cells, or PBMCs.

V was pared by 0 bases and J by 0 bases, with 7 bases of the junction left unmatched. The CDR3 is made up of 17 amino acids. The clonotype was recovered from a woman between 55 and 75 years old who had recovered from COVID-19. Sequences were obtained from PBMCs or T cells enriched from blood (not recorded which). The chain is built from TRBV23-1 and TRBJ1-2; 7 bases align to TRBD1. TRBV23-1 is an ORF for which the function is uncertain. DNA for the CDR3: TGCGCCAGCAGTCAATCCTGGTTGACAGGGTCTAACTATGGCTACACCTTC. Residues: CASSQSWLTGSNYGYTF.